This TCR beta chain originates from a study of response to subunit inactivated influenza vaccine. Findings of the study overall: It was suggested by the authors that few new T cells are recruited by each seasonal influenza vaccination.

TCRdb re-called the RT-PCR reads with MiXCR, one entry per CDR3 protein. The table includes about 520,000 distinct CDR3 sequences, approximately 7.3% detected once. The CDR3 loop spans 17 amino acids. From germline, CDR1 is SGHRS and CDR2 YFSETQ. V dropped 0 bases and J dropped 6; count of bases not matched to a gene: 11. Regarding this clonotype: The antigen is not known.

This specimen was PBMCs from blood, taken less than 30 months after vaccination. J is TRBJ2-3 and V is TRBV5-1; 9 bases match TRBD2. The source of this sequence is a man aged 50-75 years who received an inactivated influenza vaccine. This CDR3 reads CASSLGRSSGSWDTQYF. The CDR3 region has the DNA TGCGCCAGCAGCTTGGGACGGAGTAGCGGGAGCTGGGATACGCAGTATTTT.